The 15 T cell receptor beta chains listed next were all sequenced from one sample in a study of shared clonotypes between healthy human individuals. Produced via immunoSEQ multiplex PCR; TCRdb's table is partial and in-frame only. The data contain roughly 2.2 million clones, roughly 92% of them seen just once; the ten biggest clones take up 0.37%. Material for sequencing was naive CD4+ T cells from PBMCs. The sample's subset: CD45RA+ positively selected. Receptor source: a man younger than 35 in good health. Some clones in this sample may be carry-over from other donors' samples.

The DNA for the CDR3 is TGTGCCAGCCTCTGGAGCCTAAGCCACGAGCAGTACTTC. Translated: CASLWSLSHEQYF. The chain recombines TRBV28 with TRBJ2-7, with D hard to call. The germline V and J ends were trimmed by 8 bases and 5 bases, with 16 bases remaining between them. Looked up from germline, CDR1 is MDHEN and CDR2 is SYDVKM. The CDR3 sequence is 13 residues long.

This clone was seen more than once but under ten times. The chain has TRBV7-6 and TRBJ1-1; D remains ambiguous. Between the trimmed V and J ends, which lost 5 bases and 3 bases, there was a span of 13 bases. This CDR3 comprises 14 residues. Germline V gene data show CDR1 as SGHVS and CDR2 as FNYEAQ. CDR3 coding DNA: TGTGCCAGCAGCACGGCCGGGTCGGACACTGAAGCTTTCTTT. Translating it yields CASSTAGSDTEAFF.

The J gene is TRBJ1-3, the V gene TRBV7-3; tentatively, D is TRBD1 (6 bases). Trimming took off 5 bases at V and 3 bases at J, with 8 bases between the two ends. CDR1 and CDR2 (germline): SGHTA, FQGTGA. The CDR3 extends over 13 amino acids. The CDR3 loop is CASSIRGGNTIYF. The CDR3 nucleotides read TGTGCCAGCAGCATCAGGGGTGGAAACACCATATATTTT.

The J gene is TRBJ1-1, the V gene TRBV7-6; D gene unclear. V dropped 0 bases and J dropped 1 base, with 6 bases sitting between them. Per the germline V gene, CDR1 is SGHVS and CDR2 is FNYEAQ. This CDR3 has 14 amino acids. DNA of the CDR3: TGTGCCAGCAGCTTAGCTGGCGCGAACACTGAAGCTTTCTTT. Amino acid sequence: CASSLAGANTEAFF.

The chain uses TRBV7-2 and TRBJ1-1; TRBD1 aligns across 12 bases. Germline V CDR1 and CDR2: SGHTA, FQGNSA. The CDR3 is 16 amino acids. After removal of 1 base from V and 11 bases from J, the junction contained 11 bases not matched to a gene. CDR3 DNA sequence: TGTGCCAGCAGCTTAGTGGGACAGGGGGCTGTTGGTGGGGCTTTCTTT. Its translation: CASSLVGQGAVGGAFF. Full variable domain (outside the CDR3, taken from reference TRBV7-2 and TRBJ1-1): GAGVSQSPSNKVTEKGKDVELRCDPISGHTALYWYRQSLGQGLEFLIYFQGNSAPDKSGLPSDRFSAERTGGSVSTLTIQRTQQEDSAVYLCASSLVGQGAVGGAFFGQGTRLTVV.

V usage is TRBV28 and J usage is TRBJ1-2; D gene uncertain. The length of the CDR3 is 14 residues. The V end lost 7 bases, the J end lost 0 bases, and 12 bases lay between the germline ends. CDR1 MDHEN and CDR2 SYDVKM come from the germline V gene. This chain's CDR3 is CASIRDNSNYGYTF. The CDR3, as DNA: TGTGCCAGCATCCGAGATAATTCTAACTATGGCTACACCTTC.

The chain links TRBV7-3 to TRBJ2-7; 7 bases line up with TRBD2. V lost 2 bases, J lost 6 bases, and 4 bases stayed unmatched. Germline CDR1 and CDR2: SGHTA and FQGTGA. This CDR3 contains 13 residues. The CDR3 DNA reads as TGTGCCAGCAGCTTAGGTGTAGCGGGCGAGCAGTACTTC. As protein: CASSLGVAGEQYF. The variable domain in full, completed from reference TRBV7-3 and TRBJ2-7, reads GAGVSQTPSNKVTEKGKYVELRCDPISGHTALYWYRQSLGQGPEFLIYFQGTGAADDSGLPNDRFFAVRPEGSVSTLKIQRTERGDSAVYLCASSLGVAGEQYFGPGTRLTVT.

The CDR3 region is CASSVQDRVTDTQYF. In nucleotides, the CDR3 is TGCGCCAGCAGCGTACAGGACAGGGTCACAGATACGCAGTATTTT. The chain employs TRBV5-1 and TRBJ2-3, with 8 bases matching TRBD1. V dropped 4 bases and J dropped 2; count of bases not matched to a gene: 6. The CDR3 sequence is 15 residues long. CDR1 is SGHRS, CDR2 YFSETQ, per germline.

Concerning this clone itself: Distinct nucleotide sequences in the sample also encode this CDR3. The chain has TRBV18 and TRBJ1-5, with a possible D match to TRBD1 (5 bases). Trimming pared 6 bases from V and 0 bases from J, leaving 6 bases between. The germline V gene has CDR1 KGHSH and CDR2 LQKENI. The CDR3 consists of 13 residues. CDR3 nucleotides: TGTGCCAGCTCCAGGGATAGCAATCAGCCCCAGCATTTT. Protein sequence: CASSRDSNQPQHF.

The chain recombines TRBV5-1 with TRBJ1-4; 11 bases agree with TRBD1. The V gene's germline CDR1 is SGHRS and CDR2 YFSETQ. V shed 4 bases and J 8 bases; nucleotides not matched to a gene: 4. The CDR3 runs to 14 residues. CDR3 sequence: CASSGGQGEEKLFF. The CDR3 bases are TGCGCCAGCAGCGGGGGACAGGGGGAAGAAAAACTGTTTTTT.

The chain couples TRBV28 to TRBJ1-6; D is ambiguous. CDR3 length: 14 amino acids. Trimming took 8 bases from V and 6 from J, leaving 14 bases between them. CDR1 is MDHEN, CDR2 SYDVKM, per germline. Written as DNA, the CDR3 is TGTGCCAGCTTAGACGGCCTCTTTAATTCACCCCTCCACTTT. Its translation: CASLDGLFNSPLHF.

This chain uses TRBV6-5 with TRBJ2-7; TRBD1 matches 8 bases. CDR1 is MNHEY and CDR2 is SVGAGI in the germline V gene. The J segment lost 3 bases and the V segment lost 2 bases, leaving 3 bases of the junction unmatched. The CDR3 sequence is 14 residues long. CDR3 protein: CASSYAGGFYEQYF. CDR3 bases: TGTGCCAGCAGTTACGCAGGGGGCTTCTACGAGCAGTACTTC.

The chain recombines TRBV6-6 with TRBJ1-2, with 10 bases identical to TRBD1. Germline CDR1 is MNHNY and CDR2 is SVGAGI (reference sequence). The CDR3 extends over 16 amino acids. The V gene end was trimmed by 7 bases and the J gene end by 3 bases; junction bases not matched to a gene: 11. DNA of the CDR3: TGTGCCAGCACCTTACTGCGGGACAGGGGATACTATGGCTACACCTTC. Translation: CASTLLRDRGYYGYTF.

The chain couples TRBV2 to TRBJ2-3; no reliable D call. Germline V gene lookup returns CDR1 SNHLY and CDR2 FYNNEI. The V gene lost 7 bases and the J gene lost 4 bases, with 12 bases spanning the gap. The CDR3 consists of 13 residues. Written as DNA, the CDR3 is TGTGCCAGCATAGGGCTCTCGGCAGATACGCAGTATTTT. Translation: CASIGLSADTQYF.

On this clone itself: This sample also contains other DNA sequences that code for the same CDR3. This chain links TRBV7-9 with TRBJ1-5, with D unresolved. Germline lookup yields CDR1 SEHNR and CDR2 FQNEAQ (reference sequence). This CDR3 is 14 amino acids long. V lost 1 base, J lost 0 bases, and 4 bases lay in between. CDR3: CASSLGRSNQPQHF. In DNA form, the CDR3 reads TGTGCCAGCAGCTTAGGCCGTAGCAATCAGCCCCAGCATTTT.